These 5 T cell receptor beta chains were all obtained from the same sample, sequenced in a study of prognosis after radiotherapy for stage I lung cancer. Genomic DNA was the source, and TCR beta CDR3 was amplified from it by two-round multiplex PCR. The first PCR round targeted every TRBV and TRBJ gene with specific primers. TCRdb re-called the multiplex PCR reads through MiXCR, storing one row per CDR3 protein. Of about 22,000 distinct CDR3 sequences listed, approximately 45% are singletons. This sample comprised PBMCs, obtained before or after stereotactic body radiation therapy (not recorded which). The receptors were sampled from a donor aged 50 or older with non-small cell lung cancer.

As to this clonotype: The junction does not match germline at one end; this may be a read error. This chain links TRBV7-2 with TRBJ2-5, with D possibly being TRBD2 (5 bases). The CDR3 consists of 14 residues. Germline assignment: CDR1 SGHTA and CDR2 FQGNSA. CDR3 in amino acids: CASSSLTGMETQYF. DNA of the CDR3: TGTGCCAGTAGCTCCCTAACGGGGATGGAGACCCAGTACTTC.

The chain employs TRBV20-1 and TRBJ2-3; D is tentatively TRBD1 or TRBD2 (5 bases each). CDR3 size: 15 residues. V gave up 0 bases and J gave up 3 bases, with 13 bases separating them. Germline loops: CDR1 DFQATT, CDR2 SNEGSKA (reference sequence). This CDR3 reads CSARELGPRTDTQYF. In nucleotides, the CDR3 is TGCAGTGCTAGAGAACTGGGACCAAGGACAGATACGCAGTATTTT.

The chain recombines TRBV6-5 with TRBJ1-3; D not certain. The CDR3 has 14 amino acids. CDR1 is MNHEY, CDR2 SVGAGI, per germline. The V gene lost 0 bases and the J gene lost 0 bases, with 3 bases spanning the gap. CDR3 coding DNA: TGTGCCAGCAGTTACTCGCTCTCTGGAAACACCATATATTTT. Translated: CASSYSLSGNTIYF.

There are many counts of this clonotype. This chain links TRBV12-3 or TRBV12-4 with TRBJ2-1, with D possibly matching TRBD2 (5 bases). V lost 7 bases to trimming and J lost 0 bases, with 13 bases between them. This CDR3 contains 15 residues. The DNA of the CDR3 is TGTGCCAGCACCCCTAGCAGGTACTCCTACAATGAGCAGTTCTTC. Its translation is CASTPSRYSYNEQFF.

CDR3 nucleotides: TGTGCCAGCATCCCACCCGACAGGGCGAGCTCCTACGAGCAGTACTTC. It yields the protein CASIPPDRASSYEQYF. The V and J genes are TRBV28 and TRBJ2-7; 7 positions match TRBD1. CDR3 size: 16 residues. Germline CDR1 MDHEN, CDR2 SYDVKM. V lost 7 bases to trimming and J lost 0 bases; unmatched junction nucleotides: 12. Full variable domain (rest looked up from reference TRBV28 and TRBJ2-7): DVKVTQSSRYLVKRTGEKVFLECVQDMDHENMFWYRQDPGLGLRLIYFSYDVKMKEKGDIPEGYSVSREKKERFSLILESASTNQTSMYLCASIPPDRASSYEQYFGPGTRLTVT.